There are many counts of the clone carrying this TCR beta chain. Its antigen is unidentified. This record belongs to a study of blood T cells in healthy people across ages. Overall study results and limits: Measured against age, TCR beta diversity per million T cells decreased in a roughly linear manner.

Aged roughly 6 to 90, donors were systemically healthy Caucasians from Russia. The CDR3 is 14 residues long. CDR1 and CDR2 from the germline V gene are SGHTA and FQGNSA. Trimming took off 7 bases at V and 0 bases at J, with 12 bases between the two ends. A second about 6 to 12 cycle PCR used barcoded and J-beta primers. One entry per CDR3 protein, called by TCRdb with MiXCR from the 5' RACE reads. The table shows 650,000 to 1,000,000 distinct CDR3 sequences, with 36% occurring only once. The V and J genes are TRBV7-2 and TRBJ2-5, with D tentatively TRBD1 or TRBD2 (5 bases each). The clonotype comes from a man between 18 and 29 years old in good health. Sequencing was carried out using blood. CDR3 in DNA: TGTGCCAGCACCCTAGCAGGGTACCAAGAGACCCAGTACTTC. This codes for CASTLAGYQETQYF.